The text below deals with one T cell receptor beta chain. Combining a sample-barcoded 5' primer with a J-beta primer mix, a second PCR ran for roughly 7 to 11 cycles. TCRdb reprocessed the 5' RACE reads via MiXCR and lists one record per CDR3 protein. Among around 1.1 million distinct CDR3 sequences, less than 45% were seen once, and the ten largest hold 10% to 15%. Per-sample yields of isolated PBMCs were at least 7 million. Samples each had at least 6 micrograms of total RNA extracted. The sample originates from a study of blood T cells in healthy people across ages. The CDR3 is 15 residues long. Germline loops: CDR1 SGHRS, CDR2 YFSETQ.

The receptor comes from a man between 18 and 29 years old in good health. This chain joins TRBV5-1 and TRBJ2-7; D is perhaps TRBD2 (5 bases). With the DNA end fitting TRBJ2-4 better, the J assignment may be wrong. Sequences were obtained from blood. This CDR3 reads CASSLSSPAKNIQYF. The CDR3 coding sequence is TGCGCCAGCAGCTTATCTAGCCCGGCCAAAAACATTCAGTACTTC.